This TCR beta chain was captured in a study of persistence of HIV-infected CD4 T cells. The wider study: Multiple blood draws of up to about 180 mL, except two donors with single leukapheresis.

Cells were stimulated with CMV-infected fibroblast lysates at approximately 10 ug/mL. Sorting selected CD4+ T cells upregulating both CD40 ligand and CD69. Suppressive ART was started during chronic HIV-1 infection in these adults. Donors had CD4+ T cell counts above 400 cells/uL and were CMV-seropositive. As to this clone: Its specificity is not known.

V lost 4 bases, J lost 0 bases, and 11 bases lay in between. Germline V gene sequence: CDR1 SGHRS, CDR2 YFSETQ. The CDR3 is 15 amino acids. The libraries were made with immunoSEQ version 4 in survey mode. Genomic DNA was diluted to 10 ng/uL, up to 1 ug per sample. Using immunoSEQ multiplex PCR, the repertoire was profiled, and TCRdb retains in-frame clones only, with some absent. The data hold around 7,500 clones, with 60% to 70% observed a single time. This sample comprised CD4+ T cells sorted from PBMCs after roughly 18-hour stimulation, obtained from a patient who received antiretroviral therapy. The V and J genes are TRBV5-1 and TRBJ1-3; D ambiguous. This receptor was taken from an adult man with HIV who was CMV-seropositive. CDR3 sequence (DNA): TGCGCCAGCAGCCTCTCCGGGAACTCTGGAAACACCATATATTTT. It encodes CASSLSGNSGNTIYF.